This TCR beta chain was identified in a study of blood T cell repertoires in COVID-19. Study information: Samples came from the United States, Italy and Spain, spanning acute and convalescent COVID-19.

Methods used by the authors: By means of reference gene primer amplification, nucleated cell counts were estimated. Only in-frame clones appear in the TCRdb table, and some are missing; sequencing was by immunoSEQ multiplex PCR. The V and J calls and clone size were taken over from that table, and D and trimming were inferred from the DNA. The table records around 340,000 clones, about 83% of them present only once. V was clipped by 6 bases and J by 7 bases, with 16 bases between them. The CDR3 has 13 amino acids. This clone was recorded only once. The V and J genes are TRBV12-3 or TRBV12-4 and TRBJ2-7; D is possibly TRBD2 (5 bases). The sequence was obtained from a man aged 25 to 45 with active or convalescent COVID-19. Specimen: peripheral blood. Written as DNA, the CDR3 is TGTGCCAGCAGACCTACCGGGGTTAGAGAGCAGTACTTC. Its translation is CASRPTGVREQYF.